Following are 29 T cell receptor beta chains from one sample sequenced in a study of cytomegalovirus exposure and HLA in healthy donors. Data came from immunoSEQ multiplex PCR; TCRdb stores just in-frame clones and leaves some out. The data contain around 70,000 clones, 94% of them seen just once; the ten biggest clones take up around 1.5%. Source material: PBMCs. Every receptor here comes from a man younger than 35 in good health and CMV-seropositive.

In DNA form, the CDR3 reads TGTGCCAGCAGTCTCCGGGACAGGGGGCATCTCACCGGGGAGCTGTTTTTT. Translation: CASSLRDRGHLTGELFF. The chain links TRBV28 to TRBJ2-2; 12 nucleotides align to TRBD1. V gave up 5 bases and J gave up 4 bases; unmatched junction bases: 8. The CDR3 runs to 17 residues. Germline V CDR1 and CDR2: MDHEN, SYDVKM.

The table lists this clone with a few counts. V gene TRBV6-4 combines with J gene TRBJ2-1, with 9 bases matching TRBD2. Germline V CDR1 and CDR2: MRHNA, SNTAGT. The junction had 0 bases not matched to a gene; V was cut back by 3 bases and J by 3 bases. The CDR3 has 14 amino acids. In DNA form, the CDR3 reads TGTGCCAGCAGTGAAGCGGGAGGCTACAATGAGCAGTTCTTC. Protein product: CASSEAGGYNEQFF.

The rearrangement uses TRBV27 and TRBJ2-1; 9 nucleotides line up with TRBD2. This CDR3 has 16 amino acids. Germline values: CDR1 MNHEY, CDR2 SMNVEV (reference sequence). Trimming took 7 bases from V and 5 from J; bases not matched to a gene: 12. The CDR3 reads CASMTPASGRHNEQFF. As DNA, the CDR3 is TGTGCCAGCATGACTCCGGCCAGCGGGAGGCACAATGAGCAGTTCTTC.

The gene calls are TRBV5-5 and TRBJ1-2; possible D gene TRBD1, 5 bases. The CDR3 is 16 amino acids. Germline loops: CDR1 SGHKS, CDR2 YYEKEE (reference sequence). The V gene lost 3 bases and the J gene lost 0 bases, with 15 bases spanning the gap. The CDR3 spells CASSSDTSYANYGYTF. The CDR3 DNA follows: TGTGCCAGCAGCTCGGACACAAGCTATGCTAACTATGGCTACACCTTC.

The V call is TRBV15, the J call TRBJ1-5; possible D gene TRBD1, 5 bases. CDR3 length equals 16 residues. In germline, CDR1 is LNHNV, CDR2 YYDKDF (reference sequence). Between the trimmed V and J ends, which lost 3 bases and 5 bases, there was a span of 17 bases. Here the CDR3 reads CATSSPPGGGDQPQHF. CDR3 in DNA: TGTGCCACCAGCAGCCCCCCGGGGGGTGGGGATCAGCCCCAGCATTTT. The full variable domain, with the rest looked up from reference TRBV15 and TRBJ1-5, is DAMVIQNPRYQVTQFGKPVTLSCSQTLNHNVMYWYQQKSSQAPKLLFHYYDKDFNNEADTPDNFQSRRPNTSFCFLDIRSPGLGDTAMYLCATSSPPGGGDQPQHFGDGTRLSIL.

CDR3 in DNA: TGTGCCAGTAGTACCACTCGCGGACTAGCGGGGTCTGGGGCCAACGTCCTGACTTTC. Translated: CASSTTRGLAGSGANVLTF. The J gene is TRBJ2-6, the V gene TRBV19; 12 nucleotides line up with TRBD2. Trimming at V came to 4 bases and at J to 1 base, leaving 8 bases not matched to a gene. The CDR3 totals 19 residues. CDR1 is LNHDA, CDR2 SQIVND, per germline (reference sequence). Combining the CDR3 with reference TRBV19 and TRBJ2-6 gives the whole variable domain DGGITQSPKYLFRKEGQNVTLSCEQNLNHDAMYWYRQDPGQGLRLIYYSQIVNDFQKGDIAEGYSVSREKKESFPLTVTSAQKNPTAFYLCASSTTRGLAGSGANVLTFGAGSRLTVL.

The rearrangement uses TRBV11-3 and TRBJ2-1; 14 bases match TRBD2. V shed 4 bases, J shed 6 bases, and the junction held 5 bases outside the gene matches. Germline CDR1 is SGHNT and CDR2 is YENEEA. The CDR3 has 16 amino acids. CDR3: CASSWTSGRYPNEQFF. As DNA, the CDR3 is TGTGCCAGCAGCTGGACTAGCGGGAGGTACCCCAATGAGCAGTTCTTC.

The J gene is TRBJ1-5, the V gene TRBV19; 7 bases are a match to TRBD1. The length of the CDR3 is 13 residues. Germline loops: CDR1 LNHDA, CDR2 SQIVND (reference sequence). Germline trimming cut 9 bases from V and 1 base from J; bases unmatched to any gene: 3. The CDR3 region is CASNRGSNQPQHF. The CDR3 DNA follows: TGTGCCAGCAACAGGGGAAGCAATCAGCCCCAGCATTTT.

About this clone: A far larger clone lies a single base away; this is likely a read error. This chain links TRBV6-5 with TRBJ2-3; D gene unclear. Per the germline V gene, CDR1 is MNHEY and CDR2 is SVGAGI. This CDR3 region has 11 residues. V dropped 4 bases and J dropped 5 bases, with 4 bases sitting between them. This chain's CDR3 is CASSSGDTQYF. The CDR3 nucleotides read TGTGCCAGCAGTTCGGGAGATACGCAGTATTTT.

V and J are TRBV6-1 and TRBJ2-7; 8 bases map to TRBD1. The CDR3 has 14 residues. Germline CDR1 MNHNS, CDR2 SASEGT. J was trimmed by 7 bases and V by 3 bases; bases with no gene match: 8. CDR3 region: CASSEDRDLREQYF. The CDR3 coding sequence is TGTGCCAGCAGTGAGGACAGGGATTTAAGGGAGCAGTACTTC.

This chain uses TRBV11-3 with TRBJ2-1; 11 bases map to TRBD2. Unmatched junction bases numbered 3, after V lost 4 bases and J lost 1 base. This CDR3 is 16 amino acids long. From germline, CDR1 is SGHNT and CDR2 YENEEA. CDR3 sequence (DNA): TGTGCCAGCAGCTGGGGGACTAGCGGATCCTACAATGAGCAGTTCTTC. It encodes CASSWGTSGSYNEQFF.

This clone has only a few counts. CDR3 loop: CASSGGLAGVYEQYF. The CDR3 bases are TGTGCCAGCAGTGGGGGACTAGCGGGAGTCTACGAGCAGTACTTC. J is TRBJ2-7 and V is TRBV6-1; 14 bases match TRBD2. Looked up from germline, CDR1 is MNHNS and CDR2 is SASEGT. The CDR3 length is 15 residues. With 4 bases clipped from V and 3 bases from J, the junction kept 2 bases outside the gene matches.

The chain employs TRBV7-8 and TRBJ1-2; 9 positions agree with TRBD1. Per the germline V gene, CDR1 is SGHVS and CDR2 is FQNEAQ. V gave up 9 bases and J gave up 5 bases; unmatched junction bases: 10. This CDR3 contains 14 residues. The CDR3 spells CASGYRGQNYGYTF. The DNA of the CDR3 is TGTGCCAGTGGGTACAGGGGGCAGAATTATGGCTACACCTTC. Filled out from reference TRBV7-8 and TRBJ1-2, the complete variable domain reads GAGVSQSPRYKVAKRGQDVALRCDPISGHVSLFWYQQALGQGPEFLTYFQNEAQLDKSGLPSDRFFAERPEGSVSTLKIQRTQQEDSAVYLCASGYRGQNYGYTFGSGTRLTVV.

The CDR3 DNA follows: TGTGCCAGCTCACCAGGAGGCGGCAATCAGCCCCAGCATTTT. It yields the protein CASSPGGGNQPQHF. The rearrangement links TRBV18 to TRBJ1-5; D is undetermined. CDR1 is KGHSH and CDR2 is LQKENI in the germline V gene. V was clipped by 2 bases and J by 2 bases, with 7 bases between them. The CDR3 spans 14 residues.

The chain uses TRBV10-3 and TRBJ1-2, with a weak D call TRBD1 (6 bases). Germline-derived CDR1 and CDR2 are ENHRY and SYGVKD. The ends were cut back, 6 bases at V and 1 base at J, with 9 bases in the middle. There are 13 residues in the CDR3. CDR3 loop: CAIRGDINYGYTF. CDR3 sequence (DNA): TGTGCCATCAGGGGGGACATTAACTATGGCTACACCTTC.

This chain uses TRBV30 with TRBJ1-5; D not certain. The CDR3 runs to 13 residues. Trimming shortened V by 0 bases and J by 2 bases, and 5 bases separated the two germline ends. Germline V lookup: CDR1 GTSNPN, CDR2 SVGIG (reference sequence). CDR3 bases: TGTGCCTGGAGTGTACAAGGCAATCAGCCCCAGCATTTT. Translation: CAWSVQGNQPQHF.

The gene calls are TRBV28 and TRBJ2-1; 7 nucleotides match TRBD2. The CDR3 loop spans 15 amino acids. The germline V gene encodes CDR1 MDHEN and CDR2 SYDVKM. V lost 3 bases and J lost 5; bases outside the gene matches: 7. The CDR3 protein is CASSFASGTNNEQFF. The CDR3 region has the DNA TGTGCCAGCAGTTTTGCGAGCGGGACCAACAATGAGCAGTTCTTC. Full variable domain (missing parts from reference TRBV28 and TRBJ2-1): DVKVTQSSRYLVKRTGEKVFLECVQDMDHENMFWYRQDPGLGLRLIYFSYDVKMKEKGDIPEGYSVSREKKERFSLILESASTNQTSMYLCASSFASGTNNEQFFGPGTRLTVL.

This chain uses TRBV7-6 with TRBJ1-1, with D tentatively TRBD1 (5 bases). The germline V and J ends were trimmed by 3 bases and 1 base, with 12 bases remaining between them. The CDR3 contains 15 residues. CDR1 and CDR2 (germline): SGHVS, FNYEAQ. The CDR3 is CASSFGGRKNTEAFF. The CDR3 DNA reads TGTGCCAGCAGCTTCGGGGGAAGGAAGAACACTGAAGCTTTCTTT.

For this clone: Other nucleotide sequences from this sample produce the same CDR3. The chain employs TRBV27 and TRBJ2-1, with a weak D call TRBD2 (5 bases). CDR1 and CDR2 from the germline V gene are MNHEY and SMNVEV (reference sequence). V lost 2 bases, J lost 0 bases, and 5 bases lay in between. This CDR3 contains 14 residues. The CDR3: CASSLAGSYNEQFF. DNA of the CDR3: TGTGCCAGCAGTTTAGCGGGCTCCTACAATGAGCAGTTCTTC.

The rearrangement uses TRBV7-8 and TRBJ2-1; 7 bases fit TRBD2. J was trimmed by 5 bases and V by 1 base; bases with no gene match: 5. CDR3 size: 15 residues. Germline loops: CDR1 SGHVS, CDR2 FQNEAQ. CDR3 sequence reads: CASSLGRTRHNEQFF. The DNA for the CDR3 is TGTGCCAGCAGCTTAGGAAGGACTAGACACAATGAGCAGTTCTTC.

The chain combines TRBV5-1 with TRBJ1-1; D not resolved. The V end was cut by 0 bases, the J end by 4 bases, with 7 bases between. Germline CDR1 SGHRS, CDR2 YFSETQ. The CDR3 totals 13 residues. CDR3 DNA sequence: TGCGCCAGCAGCTTGGACAGCGGCACTGAAGCTTTCTTT. Residues: CASSLDSGTEAFF.

The chain couples TRBV28 to TRBJ2-1; weak D call: TRBD1 (5 bases). V shed 8 bases and J shed 1 base, with 15 bases lying between them. CDR3 size: 15 residues. The germline V gene encodes CDR1 MDHEN and CDR2 SYDVKM. The CDR3 is CASGRGIGSYNEQFF. The CDR3 coding sequence is TGTGCCAGCGGAAGGGGCATCGGTTCCTACAATGAGCAGTTCTTC.

This clone was detected only once. The chain has TRBV6-5 and TRBJ1-5; D call uncertain. The CDR3 runs 15 residues. V lost 0 bases, J lost 0 bases, and 6 bases lay in between. In germline, CDR1 is MNHEY, CDR2 SVGAGI. CDR3 loop: CASSYSQYSNQPQHF. CDR3 coding DNA: TGTGCCAGCAGTTACTCCCAGTATAGCAATCAGCCCCAGCATTTT.

The chain carries TRBV9 and TRBJ2-7, with 11 positions matching TRBD2. Germline V lookup: CDR1 SGDLS, CDR2 YYNGEE. V shed 4 bases, J shed 0 bases, and the junction held 3 bases outside the gene matches. This CDR3 has 15 residues. CDR3 DNA sequence: TGTGCCAGCAGCCCTACTAGCGGGAGCTCCTACGAGCAGTACTTC. It translates to CASSPTSGSSYEQYF.

The V call is TRBV28, the J call TRBJ1-5; 7 bases match TRBD1. The CDR3 runs 16 residues. CDR1 and CDR2 (germline): MDHEN, SYDVKM. V was clipped by 6 bases and J by 3 bases; unmatched bases: 11. CDR3 in DNA: TGTGCCAGCAGACGGGGACAGATCCATACCAATCAGCCCCAGCATTTT. Its translation: CASRRGQIHTNQPQHF.

V gene TRBV5-6 combines with J gene TRBJ1-2, with TRBD1 matching 7 bases. This CDR3 is 12 amino acids long. V lost 4 bases and J lost 7; bases outside the gene matches: 4. CDR1 and CDR2 from the germline V gene are SGHDT and YYEEEE. The CDR3 coding sequence is TGTGCCAGCAGCCAAGGGGGCTTTGGCTACACCTTC. Translation: CASSQGGFGYTF.

This clone has only a few counts. J is TRBJ2-4 and V is TRBV5-1; D is uncertain. CDR1 is SGHRS and CDR2 is YFSETQ in the germline V gene. V gave up 0 bases and J gave up 1 base, with 11 bases separating them. The CDR3 runs to 16 residues. CDR3 nucleotides: TGCGCCAGCAGCTTGGAGGCGGCCGCTGCCAAAAACATTCAGTACTTC. Amino acids: CASSLEAAAAKNIQYF.

The V call is TRBV7-2, the J call TRBJ2-1; a weak D match, TRBD2 (6 bases). The CDR3 has 16 residues. The ends were cut back, 5 bases at V and 0 bases at J, with 14 bases in the middle. Per germline, CDR1 SGHTA and CDR2 FQGNSA. The CDR3 DNA reads as TGTGCCAGCAGCCTCGGGAGCGGATTCTCCTACAATGAGCAGTTCTTC. Amino acids: CASSLGSGFSYNEQFF. The whole variable domain, filled in from reference TRBV7-2 and TRBJ2-1, reads GAGVSQSPSNKVTEKGKDVELRCDPISGHTALYWYRQSLGQGLEFLIYFQGNSAPDKSGLPSDRFSAERTGGSVSTLTIQRTQQEDSAVYLCASSLGSGFSYNEQFFGPGTRLTVL.

This chain uses TRBV5-1 with TRBJ2-3, with D perhaps matching TRBD1 (6 bases). Germline-derived CDR1 and CDR2 are SGHRS and YFSETQ. The CDR3 consists of 16 residues. V was trimmed by 0 bases and J by 4 bases, leaving 15 bases between them. The chain's CDR3 is CASSLVGRGIADTQYF. The DNA of the CDR3 is TGCGCCAGCAGCTTGGTTGGCAGGGGTATTGCAGATACGCAGTATTTT.